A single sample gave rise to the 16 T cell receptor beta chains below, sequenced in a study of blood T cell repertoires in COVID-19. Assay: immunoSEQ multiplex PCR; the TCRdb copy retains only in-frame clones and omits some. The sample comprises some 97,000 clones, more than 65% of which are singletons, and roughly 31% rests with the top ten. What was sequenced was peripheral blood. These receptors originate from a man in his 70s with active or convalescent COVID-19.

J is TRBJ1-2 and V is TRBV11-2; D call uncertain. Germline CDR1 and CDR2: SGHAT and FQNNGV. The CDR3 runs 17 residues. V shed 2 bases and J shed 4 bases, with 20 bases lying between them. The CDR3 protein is CASSLKLETERTYGYTF. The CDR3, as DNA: TGTGCCAGCAGCTTAAAACTTGAGACGGAGCGAACCTATGGCTACACCTTC.

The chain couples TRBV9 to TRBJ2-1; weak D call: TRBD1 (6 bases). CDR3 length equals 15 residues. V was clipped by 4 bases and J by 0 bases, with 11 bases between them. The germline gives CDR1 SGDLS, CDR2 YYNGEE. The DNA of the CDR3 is TGTGCCAGCAGCCCTCGGGACAACTCCTACAATGAGCAGTTCTTC. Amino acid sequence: CASSPRDNSYNEQFF.

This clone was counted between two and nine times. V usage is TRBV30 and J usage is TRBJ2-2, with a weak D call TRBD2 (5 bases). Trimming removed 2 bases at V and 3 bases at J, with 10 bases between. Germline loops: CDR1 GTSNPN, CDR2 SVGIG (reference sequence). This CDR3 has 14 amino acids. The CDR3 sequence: CAWSRDWDTGELFF. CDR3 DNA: TGTGCCTGGAGTCGGGATTGGGACACCGGGGAGCTGTTTTTT.

The CDR3 bases are TGTGCCAGCAGTCCGGACAGGGTCAGTAATGAGCAGTTCTTC. Translation gives CASSPDRVSNEQFF. The chain combines TRBV7-2 with TRBJ2-1, with 8 bases that match TRBD1. V trimming: 6 bases; J trimming: 7 bases; junction bases outside the gene matches: 8. The CDR3 loop spans 14 amino acids. Germline V lookup: CDR1 SGHTA, CDR2 FQGNSA.

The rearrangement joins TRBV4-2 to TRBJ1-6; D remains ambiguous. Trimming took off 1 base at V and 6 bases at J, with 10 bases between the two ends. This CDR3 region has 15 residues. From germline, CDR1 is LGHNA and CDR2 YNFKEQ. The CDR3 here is CASSQGRLFNSPLHF. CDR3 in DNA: TGTGCCAGCAGCCAAGGGCGGCTTTTTAATTCACCCCTCCACTTT.

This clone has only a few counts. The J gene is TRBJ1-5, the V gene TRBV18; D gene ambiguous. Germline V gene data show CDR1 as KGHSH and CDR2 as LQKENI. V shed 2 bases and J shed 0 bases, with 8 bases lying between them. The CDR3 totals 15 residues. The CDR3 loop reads CASSPEGGSNQPQHF. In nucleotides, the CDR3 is TGTGCCAGCTCACCAGAGGGAGGTAGCAATCAGCCCCAGCATTTT.

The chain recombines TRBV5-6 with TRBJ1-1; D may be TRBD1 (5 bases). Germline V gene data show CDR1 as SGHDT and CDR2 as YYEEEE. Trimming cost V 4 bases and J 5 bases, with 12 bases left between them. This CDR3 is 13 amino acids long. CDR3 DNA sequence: TGTGCCAGCAGCGCAGGGTTGGGAACTGAAGCTTTCTTT. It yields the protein CASSAGLGTEAFF.

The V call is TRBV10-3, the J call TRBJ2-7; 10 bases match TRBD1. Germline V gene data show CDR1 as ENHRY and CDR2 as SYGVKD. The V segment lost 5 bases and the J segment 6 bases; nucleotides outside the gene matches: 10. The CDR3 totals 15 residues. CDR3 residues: CAISRVGDRGSEQYF. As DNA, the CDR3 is TGTGCCATCAGTCGAGTGGGGGACAGGGGCAGCGAGCAGTACTTC.

The DNA for the CDR3 is TGTGCCAGCAGCGTTTCACAGGATATCTACGAGCAGTACTTC. It specifies CASSVSQDIYEQYF. The V and J genes are TRBV9 and TRBJ2-7; a weak D match, TRBD1 (5 bases). V was clipped by 2 bases and J by 3 bases, with 12 bases between them. Germline V CDR1 and CDR2: SGDLS, YYNGEE. The CDR3 runs to 14 residues.

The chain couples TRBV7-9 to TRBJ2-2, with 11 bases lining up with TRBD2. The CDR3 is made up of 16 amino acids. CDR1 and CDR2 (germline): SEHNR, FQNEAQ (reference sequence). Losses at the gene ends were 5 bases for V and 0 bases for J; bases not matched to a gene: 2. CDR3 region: CASSKTSGTNTGELFF. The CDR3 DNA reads TGTGCCAGCAGCAAGACTAGCGGGACGAACACCGGGGAGCTGTTTTTT.

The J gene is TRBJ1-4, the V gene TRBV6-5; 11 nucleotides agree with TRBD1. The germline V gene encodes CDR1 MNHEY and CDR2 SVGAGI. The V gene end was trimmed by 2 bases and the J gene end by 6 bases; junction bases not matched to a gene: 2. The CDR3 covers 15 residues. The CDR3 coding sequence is TGTGCCAGCAGTTACAAGGGACAGGGGGATGAAAAACTGTTTTTT. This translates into CASSYKGQGDEKLFF.

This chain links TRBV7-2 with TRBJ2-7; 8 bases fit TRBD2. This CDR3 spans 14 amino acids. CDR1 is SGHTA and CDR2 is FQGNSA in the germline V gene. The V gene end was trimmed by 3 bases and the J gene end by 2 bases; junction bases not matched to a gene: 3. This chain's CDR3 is CASSLRAGAYEQYF. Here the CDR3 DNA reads TGTGCCAGCAGCTTGAGAGCGGGAGCCTACGAGCAGTACTTC.

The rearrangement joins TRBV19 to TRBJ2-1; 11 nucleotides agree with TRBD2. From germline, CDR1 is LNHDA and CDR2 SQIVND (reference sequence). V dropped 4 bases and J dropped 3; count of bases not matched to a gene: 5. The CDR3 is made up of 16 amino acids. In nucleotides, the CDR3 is TGTGCCAGTAGTACCACTAGCGGGGGAGTCTACAATGAGCAGTTCTTC. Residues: CASSTTSGGVYNEQFF.

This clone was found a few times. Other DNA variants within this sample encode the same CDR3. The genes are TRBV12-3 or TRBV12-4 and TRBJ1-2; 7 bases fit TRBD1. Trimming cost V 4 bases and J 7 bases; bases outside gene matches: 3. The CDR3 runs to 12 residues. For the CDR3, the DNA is TGTGCCAGCAGTTCTGACAGGGTTGGCTACACCTTC. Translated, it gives CASSSDRVGYTF.

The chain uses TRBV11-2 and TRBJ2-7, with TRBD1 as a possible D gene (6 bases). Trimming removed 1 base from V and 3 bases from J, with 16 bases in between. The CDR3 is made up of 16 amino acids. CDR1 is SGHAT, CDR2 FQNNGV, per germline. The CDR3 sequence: CASSLGFSGAYYEQYF. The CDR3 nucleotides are TGTGCCAGCAGCTTAGGATTTTCAGGGGCTTACTACGAGCAGTACTTC.

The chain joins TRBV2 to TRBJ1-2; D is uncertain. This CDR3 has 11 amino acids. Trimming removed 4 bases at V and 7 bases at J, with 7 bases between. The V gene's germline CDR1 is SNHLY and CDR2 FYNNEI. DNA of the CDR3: TGTGCCAGCAGTGTTGTGAGTGGCTACACCTTC. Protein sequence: CASSVVSGYTF.